Only one count was recorded for the clone carrying this T cell receptor beta chain. This PCR relied on a set of 60 Vbeta primers and 13 Jbeta primers. Profiling relied on immunoSEQ multiplex PCR, and the TCRdb table lists in-frame clones only, not all of them. The data show 150,000 to 200,000 clones, about three quarters seen once. This entry comes from a study of cytomegalovirus exposure and HLA in healthy donors. This CDR3 contains 12 residues. Trimming took 3 bases from V and 14 from J, leaving 14 bases between them. Germline V lookup: CDR1 WNHNN, CDR2 SYGVQD (reference sequence). The sequence derives from a woman between 35 and 50 years old in good health and CMV-seropositive. The chain is built from TRBV10-1 and TRBJ2-1, with a possible D match to TRBD2 (5 bases). Sequenced input: PBMCs. The CDR3 DNA reads TGCGCCAGCAGTGAATGGAAAGAGGAGGAGTTCTTC. Protein product: CASSEWKEEEFF.